A selection of T cell receptor beta chains follows, all from one sample in a study of identical twins. Using its own MiXCR run on the 5' RACE reads, TCRdb lists one record per CDR3 protein. The table includes about 220,000 distinct CDR3 sequences, around 8.1% detected once. Separately, the same data were catalogued under a study of yellow fever vaccine responses in identical twins.

Sequences were obtained from memory (CD45RO+) T cells sorted from blood. The receptors here all came from a woman younger than 30 in good health. Both conserved end residues are part of each CDR3. A D gene is named only where the DNA matches it firmly. Expanded clones get a size class; other rows say once, few or many, or leave the size out.

V,D,size,J,DNA,CDR3
TRBV5-1,-,many,TRBJ2-1,TGCGCCAGCAGCTTGGTTTCATGGTCCGGGACTGAGCAGTTCTTC,CASSLVSWSGTEQFF
TRBV6-5,TRBD1,-,TRBJ1-2,TGTGCCAGCAGTTCCACAGGGGTTGGCGATGGCTACACCTTC,CASSSTGVGDGYTF
TRBV5-6,-,many,TRBJ2-1,TGTGCCAGCAGCTTCCCTAGTCACTCCTACAATGAGCAGTTCTTC,CASSFPSHSYNEQFF
TRBV10-3,-,few,TRBJ1-5,TGTGCCATCAGTGAGGGCAGGGTTAAGCCCCAGCATTTT,CAISEGRVKPQHF
TRBV5-1,-,-,TRBJ2-7,TGCGCCAGCAGCTTGGGTCCGGGCCTCTCCTACGAGCAGTACTTC,CASSLGPGLSYEQYF
TRBV7-2,TRBD2,many,TRBJ2-5,TGTGCCAGCAGGAGGACTAGCGGGAGATTGGAGACCCAGTACTTC,CASRRTSGRLETQYF
TRBV6-4,-,-,TRBJ2-3,TGTGCCAGCAGTGGGCAGGCGAGCACAGATACGCAGTATTTT,CASSGQASTDTQYF
TRBV7-2,TRBD2,many,TRBJ2-7,TGTGCCAGCAGCCGGACTAGCGGCTCCTACGAGCAGTACTTC,CASSRTSGSYEQYF
TRBV12-3/TRBV12-4,TRBD1,many,TRBJ2-2,TGTGCCAGCAGTCAGGCAGGGGGCCACGGGGAGCTGTTTTTT,CASSQAGGHGELFF
TRBV20-1,-,few,TRBJ2-7,TGCAGTGTATTGACCGGGACGGGAGTCTACGAGCAGTACTTC,CSVLTGTGVYEQYF
TRBV7-2,-,many,TRBJ2-2,TGTGCCAGCAGCGGGGGCGGGAGAGGAATCACCGGGGAGCTGTTTTTT,CASSGGGRGITGELFF
TRBV6-5,TRBD1,many,TRBJ2-1,TGTGCCAGCAGTTACTCGAACAGGGGGCCCACCAATGAGCAGTTCTTC,CASSYSNRGPTNEQFF